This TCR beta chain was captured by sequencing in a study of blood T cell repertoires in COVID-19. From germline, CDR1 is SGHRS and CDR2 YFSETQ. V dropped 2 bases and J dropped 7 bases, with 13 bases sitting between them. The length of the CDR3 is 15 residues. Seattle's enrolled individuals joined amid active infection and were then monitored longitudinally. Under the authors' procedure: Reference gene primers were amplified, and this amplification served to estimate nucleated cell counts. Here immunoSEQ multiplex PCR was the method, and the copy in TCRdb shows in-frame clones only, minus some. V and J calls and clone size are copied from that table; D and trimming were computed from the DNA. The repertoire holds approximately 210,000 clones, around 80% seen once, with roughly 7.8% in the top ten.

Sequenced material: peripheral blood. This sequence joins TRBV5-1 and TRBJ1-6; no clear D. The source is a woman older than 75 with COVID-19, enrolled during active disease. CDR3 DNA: TGCGCCAGCAGCTTACAATCAACGGGGAATTCACCCCTCCACTTT. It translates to CASSLQSTGNSPLHF.